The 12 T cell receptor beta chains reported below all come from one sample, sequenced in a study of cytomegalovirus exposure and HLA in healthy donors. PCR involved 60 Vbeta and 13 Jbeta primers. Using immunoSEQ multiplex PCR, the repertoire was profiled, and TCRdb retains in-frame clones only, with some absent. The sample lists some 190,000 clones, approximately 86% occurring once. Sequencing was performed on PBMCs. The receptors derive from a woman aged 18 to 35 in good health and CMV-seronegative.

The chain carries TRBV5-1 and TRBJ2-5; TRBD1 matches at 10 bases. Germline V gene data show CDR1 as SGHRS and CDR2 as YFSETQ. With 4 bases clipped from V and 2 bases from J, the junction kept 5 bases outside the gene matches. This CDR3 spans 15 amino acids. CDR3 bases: TGCGCCAGCAGCGAGGGACAGGGGCCACAAGAGACCCAGTACTTC. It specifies CASSEGQGPQETQYF.

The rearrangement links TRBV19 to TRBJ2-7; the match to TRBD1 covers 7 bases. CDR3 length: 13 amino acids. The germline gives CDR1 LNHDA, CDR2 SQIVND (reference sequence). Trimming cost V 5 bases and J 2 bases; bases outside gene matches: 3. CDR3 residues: CASSSGQTYEQYF. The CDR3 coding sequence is TGTGCCAGTAGTTCGGGACAGACCTACGAGCAGTACTTC.

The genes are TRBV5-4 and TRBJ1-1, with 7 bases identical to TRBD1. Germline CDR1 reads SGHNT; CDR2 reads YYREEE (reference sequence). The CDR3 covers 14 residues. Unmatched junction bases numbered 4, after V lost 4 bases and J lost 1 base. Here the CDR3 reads CASSRQGQNTEAFF. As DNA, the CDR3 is TGTGCCAGCAGCCGACAGGGACAGAACACTGAAGCTTTCTTT.

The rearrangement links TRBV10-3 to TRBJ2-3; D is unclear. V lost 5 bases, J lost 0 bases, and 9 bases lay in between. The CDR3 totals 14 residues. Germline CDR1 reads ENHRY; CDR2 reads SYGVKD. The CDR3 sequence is CAISRLTSTDTQYF. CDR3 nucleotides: TGTGCCATCAGTCGACTCACTAGCACAGATACGCAGTATTTT.

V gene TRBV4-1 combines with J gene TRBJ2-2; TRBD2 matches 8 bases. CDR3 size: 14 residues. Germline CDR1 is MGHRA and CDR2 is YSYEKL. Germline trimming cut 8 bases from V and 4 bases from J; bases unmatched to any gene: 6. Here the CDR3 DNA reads TGCGCCAGCCAGCGGGGGCCGGGCACCGGGGAGCTGTTTTTT. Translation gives CASQRGPGTGELFF.

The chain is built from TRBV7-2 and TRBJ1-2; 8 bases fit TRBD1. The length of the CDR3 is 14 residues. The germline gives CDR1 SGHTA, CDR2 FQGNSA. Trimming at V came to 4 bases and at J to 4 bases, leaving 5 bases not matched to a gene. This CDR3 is CASSSGQGSYGYTF. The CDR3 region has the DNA TGTGCCAGCAGCTCCGGACAGGGTTCCTATGGCTACACCTTC.

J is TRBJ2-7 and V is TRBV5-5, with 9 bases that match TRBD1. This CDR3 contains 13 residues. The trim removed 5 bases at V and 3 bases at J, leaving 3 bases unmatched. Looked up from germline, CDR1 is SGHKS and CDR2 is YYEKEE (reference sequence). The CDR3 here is CASSWGQGYEQYF. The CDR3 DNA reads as TGTGCCAGCAGTTGGGGACAGGGCTACGAGCAGTACTTC.

In nucleotides, the CDR3 is TGTGCCAGCAGTGAAGCGCGGTGGACAGGGACCTACAATGAGCAGTTCTTC. It translates to CASSEARWTGTYNEQFF. The chain employs TRBV2 and TRBJ2-1; 8 bases are shared with TRBD1. Germline CDR1 SNHLY, CDR2 FYNNEI. Unmatched junction bases numbered 6, after V lost 0 bases and J lost 2 bases. The CDR3 has 17 amino acids.

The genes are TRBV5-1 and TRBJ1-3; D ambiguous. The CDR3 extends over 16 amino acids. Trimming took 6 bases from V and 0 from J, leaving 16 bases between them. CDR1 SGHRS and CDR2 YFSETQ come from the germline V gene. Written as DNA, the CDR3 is TGCGCCAGCAAGTTGACCGCGGCTTCCTCTGGAAACACCATATATTTT. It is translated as CASKLTAASSGNTIYF.

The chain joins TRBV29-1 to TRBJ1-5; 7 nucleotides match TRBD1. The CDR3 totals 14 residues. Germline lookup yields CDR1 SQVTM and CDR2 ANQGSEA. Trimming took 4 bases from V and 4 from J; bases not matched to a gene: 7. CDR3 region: CSVAQGVKNQPQHF. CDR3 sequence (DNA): TGCAGCGTTGCCCAGGGGGTCAAGAATCAGCCCCAGCATTTT.

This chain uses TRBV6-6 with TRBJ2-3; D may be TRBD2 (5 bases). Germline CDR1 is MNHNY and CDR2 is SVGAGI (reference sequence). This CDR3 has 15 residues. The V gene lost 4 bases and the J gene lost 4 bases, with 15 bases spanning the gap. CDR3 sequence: CASSSRDPGADTQYF. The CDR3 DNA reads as TGTGCCAGCAGTTCCCGGGATCCAGGTGCAGATACGCAGTATTTT.

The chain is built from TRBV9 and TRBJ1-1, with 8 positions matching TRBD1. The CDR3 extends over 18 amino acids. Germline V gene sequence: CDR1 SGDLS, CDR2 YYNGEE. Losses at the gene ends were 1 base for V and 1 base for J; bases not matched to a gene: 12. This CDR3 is CASSVSGGGDHWNTEAFF. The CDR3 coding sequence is TGTGCCAGCAGCGTATCAGGGGGCGGTGATCATTGGAACACTGAAGCTTTCTTT.